This TCR beta chain was recovered during a study of T cell changes during pregnancy in multiple sclerosis. Germline V CDR1 and CDR2: SGHDT, YYEEEE. V gave up 0 bases and J gave up 7 bases, with 13 bases separating them. CDR3 length: 14 amino acids. The method was immunoSEQ multiplex PCR; TCRdb's version includes in-frame clones alone and lacks a portion of them. The sample yields tens of thousands of clones, 91% seen once. The V gene is TRBV5-6, the J gene TRBJ2-5; D is perhaps TRBD2 (5 bases). The origin of this receptor is a female donor in good health, enrolled as a control in a pregnancy study. This sample comprised CD4+ T cells from peripheral blood mononuclear cells, obtained in the third trimester of pregnancy. In DNA form, the CDR3 reads TGTGCCAGCAGCTTGGGGGCGGGTTTTAGGACCCAGTACTTC. Translated: CASSLGAGFRTQYF. The variable domain in full, completed from reference TRBV5-6 and TRBJ2-5, reads DAGVTQSPTHLIKTRGQQVTLRCSPKSGHDTVSWYQQALGQGPQFIFQYYEEEERQRGNFPDRFSGHQFPNYSSELNVNALLLGDSALYLCASSLGAGFRTQYFGPGTRLLVL.